The entry that follows covers one T cell receptor (beta chain) sequence. The target of this receptor is not known. Base-call qualities are not available, and no considerably larger clone is one nucleotide away. The sample's time point label, decoded: week 5, during vaccination. Every vaccine dose consisted of 300 ug of a 20-mer mutant IDH1 peptide in Montanide, administered subcutaneously together with topical imiquimod. Newly diagnosed WHO grade 3 or 4 IDH1-mutant astrocytomas showing loss of nuclear ATRX were present in the donors. The samples were drawn from NOA16, a multicentre, single-arm, open-label phase I trial in Germany that tested a mutant IDH1 peptide vaccine in humans for the first time. Genomic DNA for TCRB sequencing was isolated from EDTA blood with the DNeasy Blood and Tissue Kit. This entry belongs to a study of a mutant IDH1 vaccine in newly diagnosed glioma (dated by TCRdb to about 2021). With regard to the full study: Patients were given eight vaccinations, in weeks 1, 3, 5, 7, 11, 15, 19 and 23, which matched visits V03 through V10. Vaccination was initiated 4-6 weeks after radiotherapy alone, or concurrently with temozolomide cycles in the chemotherapy-containing groups. The roughly 33 treated patients were approximately 62% male and 37.5% female, with a mean age of approximately 40 years. Before enrollment, patients had received standard therapy of radiotherapy alone, temozolomide alone, or radiochemotherapy with temozolomide; most received the combination. Peripheral blood samples were drawn at six visits, namely V03 (baseline), V05, V07, V10, V12 and V13. For exploratory analyses, longitudinal TCRB deep sequencing was carried out in about two dozen treated patients wherever samples were available.

Results the study describes overall, beyond this receptor: Across multiple MHC alleles, vaccine-induced immune responses were seen in roughly 93% of patients. Changes in the top peripheral T cell clonotypes picked up by TCRB sequencing did not appear to be linked to pseudoprogression. Selection of PBMC samples for TCRB deep sequencing was based on availability. The authors stated that sample limitations prevented analyses of patient blood samples from being reproduced.

CDR1 and CDR2, per the germline V gene, are SNHLY and FYNNEI. Trimming takes 7 bases off V and 4 bases off J; junction bases not matched to a gene: 12. From its cysteine to its phenylalanine, the CDR3 spans 17 amino acids. Only the CDR3 region is kept as DNA, spanning 51 bases read in frame from base 1. The receptor library was made with the immunoSEQ multiplex PCR assay. Rearranged TCR beta chain sequences were amplified with the hsTCRB Kit following the manufacturer's protocol. Sequencing of TCRB libraries was carried out on an Illumina MiSeq. The study's processing was this. The proprietary platform of the kit vendor was used for demultiplexing, trimming and gene mapping. TCRdb's version of the immuneACCESS table is confined to in-frame rearrangements and falls short of the full clone set. An unresolved V gene accounts for under half of the shortfall where checked; the remainder is of unknown origin. The V and J calls and clone size were taken over from that table, and D and trimming were inferred from the DNA. The sample includes approximately 40,000 clones, with 70% to 80% observed a single time. Roughly 5.5% of the sample is in the top ten clones.

This TCR was recovered from a man aged 35 to 55 with glioma. The receptor chain draws on TRBV2 and TRBJ2-2, with 10 central nucleotides matching TRBD2. Sample: PBMCs, taken from a glioma patient whose treatment included an IDH1 peptide vaccine. CDR3 protein: CASTPRASGGTTGELFF. In nucleotide form, the sequence is TGTGCCAGCACCCCGAGGGCTAGCGGGGGCACCACCGGGGAGCTGTTTTTT.